This T cell receptor beta chain was sequenced for a study of beta chain features in type 1 diabetes (dated by TCRdb to about 2018). Study-wide context: Mean age, gender distribution, total cell number and subset yield were not different between patients and healthy donors. Regulatory and stem cell-like memory subsets were obtained from only 8 patients and roughly eight healthy donors, while naive and central memory subsets were obtained from all 30 or so donors. The study compared TCRB repertoires of sorted circulating CD4+ T cell subsets between recently diagnosed type 1 diabetes patients and matched healthy donors. A total of 100 million to 110 million sorted cells were examined across all samples, and a strong correlation was observed between cell number per subset and RNA yield.

At the junction V is shortened by 6 bases and J by 1 base, with 15 bases in between. CDR1 SGHDN and CDR2 FVKESK are derived from the germline V gene. Reading from cysteine to phenylalanine, the CDR3 counts 15 amino acids. Left in the record is the CDR3 DNA by itself, 45 bases read in frame from the first base. From each donor, a single peripheral blood sample of 100 to 150 mL on average was drawn into heparinised tubes. Using a panel that included CD45RO, CCR7, CD25, CD127, CD95 and CD27, naive, central memory, regulatory and stem cell-like memory CD4+ T cells were sorted on a BD FACSAria II. Every sorted population had a purity above 95%. PBMCs were separated immediately by Lymphoprep density gradient centrifugation and were stained directly, without being cultured. So that batch effects would be minimized, each experiment stained and sorted samples in pairs, pairing one healthy donor with one patient.

General conclusions and limits of the study: Because the HLA sub-analyses included only small numbers of individuals, any influence of HLA type on TCRB rearrangement was left unresolved. Naive, central memory and regulatory TCRB repertoires appeared to be more alike among patients than among healthy donors. Shorter templates might be favored by PCR, yet because patient and control samples were amplified and corrected together, any such skew would affect both groups equally. In all four CD4+ subsets, TCRB CDR3 length was moderately but significantly shorter in type 1 diabetes patients. At VDJ recombination sites, patients with type 1 diabetes made fewer insertions and deleted more nucleotides, a pattern implying thymic rearrangement abnormalities. Sequencing cDNA rather than genomic DNA could over-represent highly expressing activated cells, although activation and CD3 levels did not differ between groups.

The entire amount of isolated RNA was reverse transcribed using the High Capacity cDNA Reverse Transcription Kit, so the sequenced TCRB transcripts were expressed ones. Naive, central memory and regulatory T cell samples underwent deep immunoSEQ sequencing, averaging around 4 million total reads per sample. Sorted cells were lysed in RLT buffer, and RNA was extracted using DNase-treated RNeasy Micro or Mini kits according to cell number. To prevent cross-contamination, every cell subset was processed on its own, while patient and healthy donor samples were processed together. Using the immunoSEQ multiplex PCR, TCRB sequences were amplified from cDNA into 87-bp fragments spanning the CDR3 region. Sequencing of the amplicons was performed on the Illumina HiSeq platform. On the authors' methods: Synthetic template baselines were used to correct PCR bias computationally, reads within Hamming distance 2 were collapsed together, and singletons that could not be merged were discarded. Reads were aligned to IMGT to assign V, D and J genes, CDR3 length, and insertions or deletions at six rearrangement sites. Within each subset, clonotype counts were normalized to the number of sorted cells before true diversity and Gini coefficients were calculated with the tcR R package. The overlap coefficient, calculated on TCRB nucleotide sequences, was used to measure repertoire sharing. TCRdb re-hosts the immuneACCESS table, in-frame sequences only. Its copies lack some clones; in the studies checked, an unresolved V gene accounts for under half of them, and the cause for the rest is not known. V, J and clone size are taken as reported in that table, and D and trimming were inferred from the DNA itself. Here the sample has about 150,000 clones; around 10% occur a single time. The leading ten clones occupy about 2% of the sample.

For this clone: It lacks a known antigen. One base away there is no much larger clone; base qualities are not given.

The rearranged segments are TRBV14 and TRBJ1-1; the best D guess is TRBD1, with 5 bases matching. The sequence was collected from a man younger than 30 in good health. The sequencing input was central memory CD4+ T cells from blood. In nucleotide form, the sequence is TGTGCCAGCAGGGCTCTACAGGTCTCGAACACTGAAGCTTTCTTT. It translates to CASRALQVSNTEAFF.